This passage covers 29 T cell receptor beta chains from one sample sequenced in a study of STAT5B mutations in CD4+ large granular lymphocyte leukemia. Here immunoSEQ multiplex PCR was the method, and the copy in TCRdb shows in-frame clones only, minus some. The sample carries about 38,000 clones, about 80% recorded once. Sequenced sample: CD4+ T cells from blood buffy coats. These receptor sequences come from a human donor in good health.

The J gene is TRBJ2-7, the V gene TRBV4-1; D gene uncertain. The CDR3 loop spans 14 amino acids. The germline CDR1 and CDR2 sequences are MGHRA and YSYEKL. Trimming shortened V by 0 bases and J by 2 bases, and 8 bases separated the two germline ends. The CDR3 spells CASSQEGQTYEQYF. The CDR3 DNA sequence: TGCGCCAGCAGCCAAGAAGGTCAGACCTACGAGCAGTACTTC.

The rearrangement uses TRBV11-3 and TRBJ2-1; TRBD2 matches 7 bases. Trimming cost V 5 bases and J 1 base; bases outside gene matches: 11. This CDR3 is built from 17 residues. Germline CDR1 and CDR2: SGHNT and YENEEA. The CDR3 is CASSRDYGLGSYNEQFF. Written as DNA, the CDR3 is TGTGCCAGCAGCCGGGACTACGGGCTGGGTTCCTACAATGAGCAGTTCTTC.

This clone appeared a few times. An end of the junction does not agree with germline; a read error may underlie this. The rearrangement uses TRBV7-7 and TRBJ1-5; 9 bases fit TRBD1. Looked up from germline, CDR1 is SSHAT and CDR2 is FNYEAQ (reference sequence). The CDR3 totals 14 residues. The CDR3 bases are TGTGCTAGCAGCGTAAACAGGGGGCATCAGCCCCAGCATTTT. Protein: CASSVNRGHQPQHF.

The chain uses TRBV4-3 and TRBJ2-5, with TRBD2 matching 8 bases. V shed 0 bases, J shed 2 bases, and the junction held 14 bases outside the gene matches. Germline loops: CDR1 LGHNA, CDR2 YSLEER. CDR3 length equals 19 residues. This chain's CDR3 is CASSQEWSSGSILQETQYF. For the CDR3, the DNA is TGCGCCAGCAGCCAAGAATGGTCCAGCGGGAGTATCCTTCAAGAGACCCAGTACTTC.

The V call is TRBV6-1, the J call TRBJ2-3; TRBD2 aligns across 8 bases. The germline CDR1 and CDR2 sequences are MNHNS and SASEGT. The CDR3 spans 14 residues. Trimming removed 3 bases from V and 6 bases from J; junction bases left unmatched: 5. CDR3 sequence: CASSDPGGRDTQYF. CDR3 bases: TGTGCCAGCAGTGATCCGGGGGGGCGGGATACGCAGTATTTT.

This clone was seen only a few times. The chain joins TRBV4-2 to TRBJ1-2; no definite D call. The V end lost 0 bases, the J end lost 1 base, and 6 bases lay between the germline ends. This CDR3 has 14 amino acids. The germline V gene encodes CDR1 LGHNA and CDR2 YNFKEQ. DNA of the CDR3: TGTGCCAGCAGCCAAGAGTCCGTTAACTATGGCTACACCTTC. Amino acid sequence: CASSQESVNYGYTF.

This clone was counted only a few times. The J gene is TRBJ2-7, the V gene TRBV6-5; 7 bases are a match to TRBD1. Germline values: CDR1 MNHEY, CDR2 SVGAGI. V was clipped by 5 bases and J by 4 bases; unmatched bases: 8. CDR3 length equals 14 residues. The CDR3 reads CASSDRDRNYEQYF. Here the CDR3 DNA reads TGTGCCAGCAGTGACCGGGACAGAAATTACGAGCAGTACTTC.

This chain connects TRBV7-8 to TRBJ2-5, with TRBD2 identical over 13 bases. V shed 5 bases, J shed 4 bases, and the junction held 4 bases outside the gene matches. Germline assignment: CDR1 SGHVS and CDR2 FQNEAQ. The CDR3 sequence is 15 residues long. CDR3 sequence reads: CASSIRLAGGETQYF. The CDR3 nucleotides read TGTGCCAGCAGCATTCGACTAGCGGGGGGAGAGACCCAGTACTTC.

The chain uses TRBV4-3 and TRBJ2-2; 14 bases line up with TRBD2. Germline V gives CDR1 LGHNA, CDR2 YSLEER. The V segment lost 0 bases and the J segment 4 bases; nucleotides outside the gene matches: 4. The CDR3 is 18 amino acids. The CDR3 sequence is CASSQDFGTSGGTGELFF. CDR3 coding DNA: TGCGCCAGCAGCCAAGATTTTGGGACTAGCGGGGGCACCGGGGAGCTGTTTTTT.

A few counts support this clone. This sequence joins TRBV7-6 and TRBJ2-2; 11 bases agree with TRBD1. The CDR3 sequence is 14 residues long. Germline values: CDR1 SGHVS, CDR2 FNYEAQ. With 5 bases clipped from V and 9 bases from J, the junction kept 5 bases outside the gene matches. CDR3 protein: CASSMGQGVRELFF. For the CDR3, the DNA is TGTGCCAGCAGCATGGGACAGGGGGTTCGGGAGCTGTTTTTT.

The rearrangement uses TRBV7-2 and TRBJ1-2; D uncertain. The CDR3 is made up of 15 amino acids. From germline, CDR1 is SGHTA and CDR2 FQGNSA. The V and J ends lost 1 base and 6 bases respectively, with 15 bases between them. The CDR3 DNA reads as TGTGCCAGCAGCTTAGAGGTTGCGGTTAGGGATGGCTACACCTTC. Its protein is CASSLEVAVRDGYTF.

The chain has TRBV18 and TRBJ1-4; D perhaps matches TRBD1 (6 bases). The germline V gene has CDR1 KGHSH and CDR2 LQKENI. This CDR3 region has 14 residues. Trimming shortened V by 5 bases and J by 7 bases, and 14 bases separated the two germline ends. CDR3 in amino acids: CASSTQGKGEKLFF. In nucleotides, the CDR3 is TGTGCCAGCTCAACGCAGGGGAAAGGTGAAAAACTGTTTTTT.

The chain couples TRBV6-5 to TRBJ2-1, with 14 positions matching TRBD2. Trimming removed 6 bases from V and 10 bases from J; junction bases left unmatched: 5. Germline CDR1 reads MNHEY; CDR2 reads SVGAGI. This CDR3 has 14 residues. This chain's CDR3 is CASRGLAGGVEQFF. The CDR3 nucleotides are TGTGCCAGCAGAGGACTAGCGGGGGGAGTCGAGCAGTTCTTC.

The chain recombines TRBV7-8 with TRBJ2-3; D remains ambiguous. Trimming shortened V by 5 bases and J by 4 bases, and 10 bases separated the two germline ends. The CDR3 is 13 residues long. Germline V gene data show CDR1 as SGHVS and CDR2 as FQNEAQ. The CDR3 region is CASSPPIADTQYF. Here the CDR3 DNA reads TGTGCCAGCAGCCCCCCTATAGCAGATACGCAGTATTTT.

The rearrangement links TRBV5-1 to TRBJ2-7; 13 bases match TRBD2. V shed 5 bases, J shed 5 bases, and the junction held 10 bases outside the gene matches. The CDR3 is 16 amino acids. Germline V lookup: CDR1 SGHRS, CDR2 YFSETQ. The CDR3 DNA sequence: TGCGCCAGCAGGGACCCGGTAGGGACTAGCGGGGACGAGCAGTACTTC. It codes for CASRDPVGTSGDEQYF.

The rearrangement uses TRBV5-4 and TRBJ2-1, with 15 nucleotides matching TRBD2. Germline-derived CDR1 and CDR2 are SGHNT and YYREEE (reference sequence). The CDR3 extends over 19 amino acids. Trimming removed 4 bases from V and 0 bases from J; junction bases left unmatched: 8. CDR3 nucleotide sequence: TGTGCCAGCAGCCCGGGACTAGCGGGGGGACCCAGCTCCTACAATGAGCAGTTCTTC. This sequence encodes CASSPGLAGGPSSYNEQFF. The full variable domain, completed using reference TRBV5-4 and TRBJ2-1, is ETGVTQSPTHLIKTRGQQVTLRCSSQSGHNTVSWYQQALGQGPQFIFQYYREEENGRGNFPPRFSGLQFPNYSSELNVNALELDDSALYLCASSPGLAGGPSSYNEQFFGPGTRLTVL.

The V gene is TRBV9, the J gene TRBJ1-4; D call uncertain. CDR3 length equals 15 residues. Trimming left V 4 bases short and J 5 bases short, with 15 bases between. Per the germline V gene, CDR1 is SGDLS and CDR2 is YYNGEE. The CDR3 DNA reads TGTGCCAGCAGCTCCCGCGAGGGAGGGAATGAAAAACTGTTTTTT. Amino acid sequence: CASSSREGGNEKLFF.

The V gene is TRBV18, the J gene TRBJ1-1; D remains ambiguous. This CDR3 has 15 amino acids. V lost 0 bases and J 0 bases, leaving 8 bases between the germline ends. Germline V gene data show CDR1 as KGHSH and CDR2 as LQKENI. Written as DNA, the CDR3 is TGTGCCAGCTCACCACCCAGGTCTATGAACACTGAAGCTTTCTTT. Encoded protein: CASSPPRSMNTEAFF.

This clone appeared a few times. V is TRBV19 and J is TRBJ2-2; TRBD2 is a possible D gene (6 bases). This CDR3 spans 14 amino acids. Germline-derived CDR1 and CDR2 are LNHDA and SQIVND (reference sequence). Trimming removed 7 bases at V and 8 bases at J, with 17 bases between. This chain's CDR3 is CASTLSGGVGELFF. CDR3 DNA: TGTGCCAGTACCCTTAGCGGAGGGGTTGGGGAGCTGTTTTTT.

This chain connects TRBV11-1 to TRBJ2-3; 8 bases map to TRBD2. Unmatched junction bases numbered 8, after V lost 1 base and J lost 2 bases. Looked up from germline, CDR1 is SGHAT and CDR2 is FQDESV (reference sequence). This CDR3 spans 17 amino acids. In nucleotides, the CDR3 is TGTGCCAGCAGCTTAGTAGGGCTAGCGGGCTTCACAGATACGCAGTATTTT. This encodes CASSLVGLAGFTDTQYF. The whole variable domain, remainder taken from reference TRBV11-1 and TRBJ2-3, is EAEVAQSPRYKITEKSQAVAFWCDPISGHATLYWYRQILGQGPELLVQFQDESVVDDSQLPKDRFSAERLKGVDSTLKIQPAELGDSAMYLCASSLVGLAGFTDTQYFGPGTRLTVL.

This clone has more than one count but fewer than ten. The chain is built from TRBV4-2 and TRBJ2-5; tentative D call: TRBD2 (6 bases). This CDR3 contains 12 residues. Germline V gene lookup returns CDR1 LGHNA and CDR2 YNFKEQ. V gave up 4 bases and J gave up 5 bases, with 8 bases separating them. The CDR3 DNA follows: TGTGCCAGCAGCCGGAGCGGGGAGACCCAGTACTTC. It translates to CASSRSGETQYF.

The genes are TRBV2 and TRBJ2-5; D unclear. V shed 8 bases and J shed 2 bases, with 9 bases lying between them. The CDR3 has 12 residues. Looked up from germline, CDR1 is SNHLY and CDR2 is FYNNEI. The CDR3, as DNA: TGTGCCAGCTCTGCCAGTCAAGAGACCCAGTACTTC. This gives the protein CASSASQETQYF.

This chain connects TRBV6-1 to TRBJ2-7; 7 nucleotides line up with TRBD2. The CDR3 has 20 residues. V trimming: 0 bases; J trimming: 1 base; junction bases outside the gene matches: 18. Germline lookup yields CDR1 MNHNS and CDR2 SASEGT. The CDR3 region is CASSEALPHTSGGSSYEQYF. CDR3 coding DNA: TGTGCCAGCAGTGAAGCGCTTCCCCATACATCGGGGGGTAGTTCCTACGAGCAGTACTTC.

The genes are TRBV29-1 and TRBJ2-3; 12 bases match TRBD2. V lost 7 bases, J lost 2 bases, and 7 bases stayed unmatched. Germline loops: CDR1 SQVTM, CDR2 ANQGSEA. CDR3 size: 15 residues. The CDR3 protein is CSAPRTSGVTDTQYF. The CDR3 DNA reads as TGCAGCGCACCAAGGACTAGCGGGGTCACAGATACGCAGTATTTT.

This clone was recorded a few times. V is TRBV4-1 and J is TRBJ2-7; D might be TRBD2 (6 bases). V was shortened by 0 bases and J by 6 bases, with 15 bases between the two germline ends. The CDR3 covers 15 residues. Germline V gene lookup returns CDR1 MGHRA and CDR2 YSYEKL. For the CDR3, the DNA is TGCGCCAGCAGCCAAGAACCGTACGGGGGTGCCGAGCAGTACTTC. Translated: CASSQEPYGGAEQYF.

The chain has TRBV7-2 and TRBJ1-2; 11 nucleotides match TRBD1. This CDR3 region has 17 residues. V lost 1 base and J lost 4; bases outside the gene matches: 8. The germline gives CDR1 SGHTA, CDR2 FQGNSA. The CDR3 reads CASSLGGQGVDLYGYTF. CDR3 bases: TGTGCCAGCAGCTTAGGGGGACAGGGGGTTGATCTCTATGGCTACACCTTC.

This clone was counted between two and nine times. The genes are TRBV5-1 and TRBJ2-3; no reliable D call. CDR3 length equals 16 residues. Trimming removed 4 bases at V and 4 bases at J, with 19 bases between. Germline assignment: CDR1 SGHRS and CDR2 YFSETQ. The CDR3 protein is CASSTGRNPGSDTQYF. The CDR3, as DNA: TGCGCCAGCAGCACTGGACGCAATCCAGGCTCAGATACGCAGTATTTT.

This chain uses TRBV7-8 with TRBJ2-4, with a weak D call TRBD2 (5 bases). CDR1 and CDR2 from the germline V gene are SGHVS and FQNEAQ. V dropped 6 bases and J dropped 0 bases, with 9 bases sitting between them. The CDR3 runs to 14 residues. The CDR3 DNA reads TGTGCCAGCAGTCACGGGGAAGCCAAAAACATTCAGTACTTC. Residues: CASSHGEAKNIQYF.

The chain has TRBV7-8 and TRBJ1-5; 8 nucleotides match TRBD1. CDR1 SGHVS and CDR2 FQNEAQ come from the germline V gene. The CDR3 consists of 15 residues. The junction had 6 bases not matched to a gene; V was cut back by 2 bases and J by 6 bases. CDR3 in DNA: TGTGCCAGCAGCTTAATGCAGGGGGCGACTCAGCCCCAGCATTTT. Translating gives CASSLMQGATQPQHF.